This T cell receptor (beta chain) was captured by sequencing in a study of Graves' ophthalmopathy and Graves' hyperthyroidism. Study-wide context: The blood sample was drawn at first diagnosis and before any treatment. Notes on the study in general: Sensitivity of about 70% and specificity of roughly 78% were achieved by the model that predicted ophthalmopathy progression.

The germline V gene has CDR1 SGHTA and CDR2 FQGNSA. Trimming removed 5 bases from V and 5 bases from J; junction bases left unmatched: 8. This CDR3 region has 14 residues. The authors amplified TCR beta CDR3 regions from RNA transcripts. First-round RT-PCR relied on HTBI primers, and a second-round multiplex PCR came next. One entry per CDR3 protein results from TCRdb running MiXCR on the multiplex PCR reads. Of fewer than 350,000 distinct CDR3 sequences listed, 17% were seen once; the top ten hold over 9%. Clinical symptoms, serum thyroxine, TRAb, thyroid ultrasound and orbital computed tomography formed the basis of diagnosis. The table lists this clonotype with many counts. Its specificity is unknown.

Sequenced: peripheral blood. The genes are TRBV7-2 and TRBJ2-5, with 7 positions matching TRBD1. The TCR comes from an adult man with Graves' ophthalmopathy. CDR3: CASSPMTGTETQYF. The CDR3 DNA reads as TGTGCCAGCAGCCCGATGACAGGGACCGAGACCCAGTACTTC.